The 17 T cell receptor beta chains in this list originate from one sample, sequenced in a study of blood T cell repertoires in COVID-19. TCRdb's table, derived via immunoSEQ multiplex PCR, lists solely in-frame clones and lacks some. The sample carries approximately 200,000 clones, around 89% recorded once. Specimen: peripheral blood. These receptors originate from a woman aged 30 to 39 with acute or convalescent COVID-19.

V and J are TRBV27 and TRBJ2-2; D not certain. The CDR3 contains 14 residues. Per germline, CDR1 MNHEY and CDR2 SMNVEV (reference sequence). V gave up 4 bases and J gave up 2 bases, with 8 bases separating them. The CDR3 DNA reads as TGTGCCAGCAGTTGGTCGCGAAACACCGGGGAGCTGTTTTTT. Protein sequence: CASSWSRNTGELFF.

This clone has a handful of counts. The chain is built from TRBV6-6 and TRBJ2-1; D remains ambiguous. The V and J ends lost 2 bases and 15 bases respectively, with 14 bases between them. From germline, CDR1 is MNHNY and CDR2 SVGAGI (reference sequence). This CDR3 region has 12 residues. For the CDR3, the DNA is TGTGCCAGCAGTTACGCGGAGCTAGGCCTGTTCTTC. Its translation: CASSYAELGLFF.

This chain uses TRBV3-1 (or the pseudogene TRBV3-2) with TRBJ2-3, with D possibly TRBD1 on 8 matching bases. Germline assignment: CDR1 LGHDT and CDR2 YNNKEL (reference sequence). The CDR3 length is 15 residues. Trimming shortened V by 1 base and J by 5 bases, and 13 bases separated the two germline ends. This chain's CDR3 is CASSQGTGRGDTQYF. The CDR3 DNA follows: TGTGCCAGCAGCCAAGGGACAGGGAGGGGAGATACGCAGTATTTT.

The V gene is TRBV19, the J gene TRBJ2-7; 10 bases line up with TRBD1. This CDR3 comprises 14 residues. V gave up 6 bases and J gave up 2 bases; unmatched junction bases: 4. CDR1 and CDR2 from the germline V gene are LNHDA and SQIVND (reference sequence). CDR3 region: CASRAGTGAYEQYF. The CDR3 DNA follows: TGTGCCAGTAGAGCCGGGACAGGGGCCTACGAGCAGTACTTC. The variable domain in full, completed from reference TRBV19 and TRBJ2-7, reads DGGITQSPKYLFRKEGQNVTLSCEQNLNHDAMYWYRQDPGQGLRLIYYSQIVNDFQKGDIAEGYSVSREKKESFPLTVTSAQKNPTAFYLCASRAGTGAYEQYFGPGTRLTVT.

The rearrangement links TRBV5-1 to TRBJ2-1; no clear D gene. CDR1 is SGHRS and CDR2 is YFSETQ in the germline V gene. The CDR3 is 12 residues long. V lost 0 bases and J 7 bases, leaving 5 bases between the germline ends. The DNA for the CDR3 is TGCGCCAGCAGCTTGGGAGTGAATGAGCAGTTCTTC. Its translation: CASSLGVNEQFF.

The rearrangement joins TRBV7-2 to TRBJ1-6; tentatively, D is TRBD1 (5 bases). Trimming removed 4 bases from V and 14 bases from J, with 18 bases in between. Germline V CDR1 and CDR2: SGHTA, FQGNSA. This CDR3 has 14 amino acids. The CDR3 protein is CASSSRTPRFSLHF. CDR3 DNA sequence: TGTGCCAGCAGCTCCCGGACACCCAGATTCTCCCTCCACTTT.

The chain joins TRBV30 to TRBJ2-5; D unclear. This CDR3 comprises 11 residues. Trimming took 2 bases from V and 4 from J, leaving 5 bases between them. Germline-derived CDR1 and CDR2 are GTSNPN and SVGIG (reference sequence). CDR3 loop: CAWSPIETQYF. Here the CDR3 DNA reads TGTGCCTGGAGTCCCATAGAGACCCAGTACTTC.

This chain connects TRBV6-5 to TRBJ2-3; D is unresolved. Germline CDR1 is MNHEY and CDR2 is SVGAGI. The CDR3 has 13 residues. The V end was cut by 7 bases, the J end by 1 base, with 9 bases between. This CDR3 reads CASKATGTDTQYF. The CDR3 nucleotides read TGTGCCAGCAAAGCTACGGGCACAGATACGCAGTATTTT.

V usage is TRBV28 and J usage is TRBJ2-5, with D tentatively TRBD2 (5 bases). The germline V gene encodes CDR1 MDHEN and CDR2 SYDVKM. This CDR3 has 12 amino acids. Trimming took off 7 bases at V and 5 bases at J, with 11 bases between the two ends. The CDR3 here is CASTLEGETQYF. CDR3 DNA: TGTGCCAGCACCTTAGAGGGCGAGACCCAGTACTTC.

The V and J genes are TRBV28 and TRBJ1-1; D unresolved. CDR1 MDHEN and CDR2 SYDVKM come from the germline V gene. The CDR3 extends over 9 amino acids. V dropped 6 bases and J dropped 14 bases, with 10 bases sitting between them. The CDR3 is CASRRLGFF. CDR3 bases: TGTGCCAGCAGGAGACTAGGGTTCTTT.

This CDR3 reads CASSVGIDRGYEQYF. The CDR3 bases are TGTGCCAGCAGTGTCGGGATCGACAGGGGGTACGAGCAGTACTTC. The J gene is TRBJ2-7, the V gene TRBV2, with TRBD1 matching over 9 bases. The CDR3 runs 15 residues. Looked up from germline, CDR1 is SNHLY and CDR2 is FYNNEI. V lost 4 bases and J lost 4; bases outside the gene matches: 8.

The chain is built from TRBV5-1 and TRBJ1-4; D ambiguous. Deletions cut 5 bases from V and 2 bases from J, with 10 bases between. CDR3 length: 14 residues. In germline, CDR1 is SGHRS, CDR2 YFSETQ. DNA of the CDR3: TGCGCCAGCAGGGAGGGTTCCACTAATGAAAAACTGTTTTTT. Translating it yields CASREGSTNEKLFF.

This clone has a single count. The chain joins TRBV29-1 to TRBJ1-1; D remains unclear. This CDR3 is built from 12 residues. The ends were cut back, 6 bases at V and 1 base at J, with 9 bases in the middle. Germline lookup yields CDR1 SQVTM and CDR2 ANQGSEA. CDR3 DNA: TGCAGCGTGGGCCTTTGGAACACTGAAGCTTTCTTT. It is translated as CSVGLWNTEAFF.

V usage is TRBV3-1 (or the pseudogene TRBV3-2) and J usage is TRBJ2-6; no reliable D call. This CDR3 has 14 residues. V was shortened by 6 bases and J by 0 bases, with 6 bases between the two germline ends. CDR1 and CDR2 from the germline V gene are LGHDT and YNNKEL (reference sequence). CDR3 in DNA: TGTGCCAGCAGTCGTTCCTCTGGGGCCAACGTCCTGACTTTC. Encoded protein: CASSRSSGANVLTF.

The CDR3 DNA is TGTGCCAGCAGCCAAGGACTAGCGGGTTACAATGAGCAGTTCTTC. Translated: CASSQGLAGYNEQFF. V gene TRBV3-1 (or the pseudogene TRBV3-2) combines with J gene TRBJ2-1, with 10 bases fitting TRBD2. The germline V gene has CDR1 LGHDT and CDR2 YNNKEL (reference sequence). The CDR3 spans 15 residues. The trim removed 1 base at V and 4 bases at J, leaving 1 base unmatched.

A few counts support this clone. The sample carries other DNA sequences with the same CDR3. The chain joins TRBV28 to TRBJ2-7; 9 bases map to TRBD1. This CDR3 comprises 12 residues. V shed 6 bases and J 3 bases; nucleotides not matched to a gene: 0. CDR1 and CDR2 (germline): MDHEN, SYDVKM. This chain's CDR3 is CASRDRGYEQYF. DNA for the CDR3: TGTGCCAGCAGGGACAGGGGCTACGAGCAGTACTTC.

This clone occurred a few times. This chain connects TRBV30 to TRBJ1-6, with D uncertain. Germline CDR1 reads GTSNPN; CDR2 reads SVGIG (reference sequence). With 1 base removed from V and 11 bases from J, the gap between germline ends came to 15 bases. There are 14 residues in the CDR3. The CDR3 region has the DNA TGTGCCTGGAGTGCATTTACCCTCGGGGCACCCCTCCACTTT. It specifies CAWSAFTLGAPLHF.